This T cell receptor (beta chain) derives from a study of blood T cells in healthy people across ages. The study's findings and limits: Both higher diversity and more naive CD4+ cells marked long-lived donors when set against aged donors. Older age coincided with a roughly linear decline in TCR beta diversity per million T cells.

Each sample used at least 7 million PBMCs. Each sample provided at least 6 micrograms of extracted total RNA. Worth noting for this clonotype: Its antigen remains unknown.

A J-beta primer mix and a sample-barcoded 5' primer were used in a second PCR of about 7 to 12 cycles. TCRdb re-derived calls from the 5' RACE reads in MiXCR, one entry per CDR3 protein. The table lists some 370,000 distinct CDR3 sequences, 45% to 65% of them singletons. The sequence was obtained from a man in his fifties or sixties in good health. Sequencing used blood.

The CDR3 coding sequence is TGTGCCAGCAGCAGGACAGGGTCGGCGGTAAATGGCTACACCTTC. Encoded protein: CASSRTGSAVNGYTF. The V call is TRBV27, the J call TRBJ1-2; 8 bases agree with TRBD1. With 6 bases clipped from V and 6 bases from J, the junction kept 12 bases outside the gene matches. The CDR3 consists of 15 residues. The germline CDR1 and CDR2 sequences are MNHEY and SMNVEV (reference sequence).